These 19 T cell receptor beta chains were all obtained from the same sample, sequenced in a study of cytomegalovirus exposure and HLA in healthy donors. 60 Vbeta and 13 Jbeta primers were used in PCR. Repertoires were generated with immunoSEQ multiplex PCR, while TCRdb's copy carries only in-frame clones and drops some. The sample comprises about 92,000 clones, roughly 70% of which are singletons, and more than 15% rests with the top ten. The sample comprised PBMCs. All receptors come from a woman aged 18-29 years in good health and CMV-seropositive.

The gene calls are TRBV18 and TRBJ2-2; tentatively, D is TRBD1 (5 bases). From germline, CDR1 is KGHSH and CDR2 LQKENI. The CDR3 loop spans 16 amino acids. Trimming removed 3 bases from V and 5 bases from J, with 16 bases in between. CDR3 coding DNA: TGTGCCAGCTCACCCCCCCTTCAGGGATTTACCGGGGAGCTGTTTTTT. This sequence encodes CASSPPLQGFTGELFF.

The chain is built from TRBV11-2 and TRBJ1-2; D call uncertain. Germline V gene sequence: CDR1 SGHAT, CDR2 FQNNGV. The CDR3 covers 14 residues. V lost 5 bases to trimming and J lost 4 bases, with 14 bases between them. CDR3 protein: CASSERRGAYGYTF. Here the CDR3 DNA reads TGTGCCAGCAGCGAGAGGCGGGGAGCCTATGGCTACACCTTC. The full variable domain, with the rest looked up from reference TRBV11-2 and TRBJ1-2, is EAGVAQSPRYKIIEKRQSVAFWCNPISGHATLYWYQQILGQGPKLLIQFQNNGVVDDSQLPKDRFSAERLKGVDSTLKIQPAKLEDSAVYLCASSERRGAYGYTFGSGTRLTVV.

The rearrangement joins TRBV5-1 to TRBJ2-1; 9 bases are a match to TRBD2. The germline gives CDR1 SGHRS, CDR2 YFSETQ. This CDR3 is 15 amino acids long. Losses at the gene ends were 3 bases for V and 4 bases for J; bases not matched to a gene: 5. The CDR3 loop reads CASSSAGGQYNEQFF. CDR3 DNA: TGCGCCAGCAGCTCAGCGGGAGGACAATACAATGAGCAGTTCTTC.

The V and J genes are TRBV4-3 and TRBJ2-2, with D possibly being TRBD1 (6 bases). The CDR3 extends over 13 amino acids. V was cut by 3 bases and J by 5 bases, with 7 bases left in between. The V gene's germline CDR1 is LGHNA and CDR2 YSLEER. The DNA for the CDR3 is TGCGCCAGCAGCCAGCAGGGGACCGGGGAGCTGTTTTTT. As protein: CASSQQGTGELFF.

In this sample, this clone turned up a few times. V gene TRBV6-5 combines with J gene TRBJ1-2, with no clear D. V lost 6 bases and J lost 8, with 19 bases in between. The CDR3 spans 14 residues. Germline V gene sequence: CDR1 MNHEY, CDR2 SVGAGI. CDR3: CASRPPGVARGYTF. For the CDR3, the DNA is TGTGCCAGCAGACCCCCCGGGGTGGCGAGGGGCTACACCTTC.

This chain connects TRBV28 to TRBJ2-7, with D perhaps TRBD1 (6 bases). The CDR3 spans 14 residues. CDR1 MDHEN and CDR2 SYDVKM come from the germline V gene. V lost 5 bases and J 4 bases, leaving 15 bases between the germline ends. CDR3: CASSTAGALYEQYF. CDR3 DNA sequence: TGTGCCAGCAGTACCGCAGGGGCCTTGTACGAGCAGTACTTC.

The J gene is TRBJ2-2, the V gene TRBV9; the match to TRBD1 covers 9 bases. V dropped 4 bases and J dropped 4; count of bases not matched to a gene: 8. CDR3 length: 16 residues. Germline V gene sequence: CDR1 SGDLS, CDR2 YYNGEE. The CDR3 spells CASSSRTGVTTGELFF. Written as DNA, the CDR3 is TGTGCCAGCAGCTCCCGGACAGGGGTGACCACCGGGGAGCTGTTTTTT. Based on the CDR3 plus reference TRBV9 and TRBJ2-2, the full variable domain is DSGVTQTPKHLITATGQRVTLRCSPRSGDLSVYWYQQSLDQGLQFLIQYYNGEERAKGNILERFSAQQFPDLHSELNLSSLELGDSALYFCASSSRTGVTTGELFFGEGSRLTVL.

This clone turned up a few times. This chain links TRBV19 with TRBJ1-2, with D maybe TRBD1 (5 bases). The CDR3 has 14 residues. CDR1 is LNHDA and CDR2 is SQIVND in the germline V gene (reference sequence). The germline V and J ends were trimmed by 1 base and 3 bases, with 9 bases remaining between them. CDR3 region: CASSIVRADYGYTF. In nucleotides, the CDR3 is TGTGCCAGTAGTATAGTCAGGGCGGACTATGGCTACACCTTC. Complete variable domain (other parts from reference TRBV19 and TRBJ1-2): DGGITQSPKYLFRKEGQNVTLSCEQNLNHDAMYWYRQDPGQGLRLIYYSQIVNDFQKGDIAEGYSVSREKKESFPLTVTSAQKNPTAFYLCASSIVRADYGYTFGSGTRLTVV.

The chain employs TRBV23-1 and TRBJ2-2, with D maybe TRBD2 (6 bases). TRBV23-1 is an open reading frame whose function is uncertain. With 3 bases removed from V and 3 bases from J, the gap between germline ends came to 17 bases. The CDR3 is 17 amino acids. The CDR3, as DNA: TGCGCCAGCAGTCATTACGAGCGGGTCGAAGACACCGGGGAGCTGTTTTTT. Residues: CASSHYERVEDTGELFF.

This clone has only a few counts. V and J are TRBV7-9 and TRBJ1-2; 7 positions agree with TRBD1. CDR1 and CDR2 (germline): SEHNR, FQNEAQ (reference sequence). The CDR3 is made up of 13 amino acids. J gave up 8 bases and V 2 bases, and 5 bases lay outside the gene matches. The CDR3 region is CASSLPTGNGYTF. CDR3 nucleotides: TGTGCCAGCAGCTTACCGACAGGGAACGGCTACACCTTC.

CDR3 bases: TGTGCCAGCAGTTCTACAGGGACAGATACGCAGTATTTT. Its protein is CASSSTGTDTQYF. This chain connects TRBV6-5 to TRBJ2-3, with D perhaps TRBD1 (6 bases). This CDR3 spans 13 amino acids. Germline-derived CDR1 and CDR2 are MNHEY and SVGAGI. V was cut by 4 bases and J by 3 bases, with 8 bases left in between.

V is TRBV6-5 and J is TRBJ2-5, with D perhaps matching TRBD1 (5 bases). Trimming took off 5 bases at V and 2 bases at J, with 9 bases between the two ends. CDR3 length: 13 amino acids. Germline-derived CDR1 and CDR2 are MNHEY and SVGAGI. This CDR3 reads CASSIPGQETQYF. CDR3 coding DNA: TGTGCCAGCAGTATTCCAGGGCAAGAGACCCAGTACTTC.

This chain uses TRBV11-2 with TRBJ2-1; TRBD2 aligns across 9 bases. This CDR3 is 16 amino acids long. The germline CDR1 and CDR2 sequences are SGHAT and FQNNGV. Germline trimming cut 0 bases from V and 5 bases from J; bases unmatched to any gene: 5. CDR3 nucleotide sequence: TGTGCCAGCAGCTTAGATCCGACTAGCGGACACAATGAGCAGTTCTTC. It codes for CASSLDPTSGHNEQFF.

The rearrangement links TRBV10-3 to TRBJ1-2; a weak D match, TRBD1 (6 bases). The CDR3 totals 13 residues. Germline CDR1 ENHRY, CDR2 SYGVKD. Trimming took off 6 bases at V and 4 bases at J, with 12 bases between the two ends. The CDR3 sequence is CAIRGPDSYGYTF. The CDR3 DNA reads as TGTGCCATCAGGGGCCCGGACAGCTATGGCTACACCTTC.

V is TRBV9 and J is TRBJ2-3; no reliable D call. Germline values: CDR1 SGDLS, CDR2 YYNGEE. The CDR3 consists of 15 residues. Trimming removed 3 bases from V and 2 bases from J, with 13 bases in between. The CDR3 sequence is CASSAAGGFTDTQYF. The CDR3 DNA is TGTGCCAGCAGCGCCGCAGGTGGATTCACAGATACGCAGTATTTT.

As regards this clone: The CDR3 does not close with the conserved phenylalanine or tryptophan, likely indicating a read error. The J gene is TRBJ1-4, the V gene TRBV5-1; 8 bases agree with TRBD1. Germline V gene data show CDR1 as SGHRS and CDR2 as YFSETQ. Trimming took 5 bases from V and 5 from J; bases not matched to a gene: 5. The CDR3 runs to 14 residues. CDR3 sequence reads: CASRAGGANEKLFI. The CDR3 DNA is TGCGCCAGCAGGGCAGGGGGCGCGAATGAAAAACTGTTTATT.

The V call is TRBV6-5, the J call TRBJ2-1, with D possibly being TRBD2 (5 bases). The CDR3 totals 14 residues. CDR1 MNHEY and CDR2 SVGAGI come from the germline V gene. Trimming removed 2 bases from V and 7 bases from J, with 12 bases in between. The CDR3 DNA reads TGTGCCAGCAGTTACGGCCTAGAGGGTAATGAGCAGTTCTTC. The encoded protein is CASSYGLEGNEQFF.

This clone was detected once. The CDR3 loop is CASSLYRTSSYEQYF. CDR3 DNA sequence: TGTGCCAGCAGCTTGTATAGGACTAGCTCCTACGAGCAGTACTTC. The chain employs TRBV5-6 and TRBJ2-7, with 7 bases lining up with TRBD2. Per the germline V gene, CDR1 is SGHDT and CDR2 is YYEEEE. This CDR3 has 15 residues. V dropped 1 base and J dropped 0; count of bases not matched to a gene: 4.

The chain uses TRBV7-9 and TRBJ2-5; 8 nucleotides match TRBD1. Germline CDR1 SEHNR, CDR2 FQNEAQ (reference sequence). After removal of 5 bases from V and 5 bases from J, the junction contained 10 bases not matched to a gene. The CDR3 extends over 15 amino acids. CDR3 sequence (DNA): TGTGCCAGCAGCCCCGGACAGGGTAGTGTGGAGACCCAGTACTTC. Translating it yields CASSPGQGSVETQYF.